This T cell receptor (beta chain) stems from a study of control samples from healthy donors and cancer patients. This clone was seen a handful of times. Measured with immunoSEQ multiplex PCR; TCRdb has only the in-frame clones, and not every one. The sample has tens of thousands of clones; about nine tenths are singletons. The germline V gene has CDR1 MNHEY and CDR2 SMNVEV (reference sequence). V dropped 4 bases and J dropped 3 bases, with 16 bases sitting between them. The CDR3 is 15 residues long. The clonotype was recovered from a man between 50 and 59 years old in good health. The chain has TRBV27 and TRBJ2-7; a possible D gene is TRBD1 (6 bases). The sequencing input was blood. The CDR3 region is CASSYPGTKVYEQYF. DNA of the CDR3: TGTGCCAGCAGTTACCCCGGGACAAAGGTCTACGAGCAGTACTTC.